This T cell receptor beta chain was found in a study of blood T cell repertoires in COVID-19 (dated by TCRdb to the early 2020s). For the study in its entirety: The collaborator samples originated in the United States, Italy and Spain and spanned the acute and convalescent phases of COVID-19. Subjects who had been exposed to COVID-19, were actively infected with it, or had recovered from it provided the deeply sampled blood TCRbeta repertoires that made up the dataset. The samples were drawn from the first 160 participants of the ongoing ImmuneRACE study and from some 1,300 subjects provided by 6 global collaborators. Where available, HLA class I and class II types were taken from metadata supplied by the sample provider and were not determined by assay-based typing. The repertoires were made available in a free public database intended to serve as a resource for research on the immune response to SARS-CoV-2. The sample metadata nearly always contained a de-identified subject ID, COVID-19 status, age in years and sex. The prospective study material was composed of cDNA or gDNA derived from T cells, B-cell-depleted T cells, or PBMCs. What the study reported, not specific to this receptor: The quantity of clinical and demographic metadata differed by source and by participant and was supplied without curation.

Whole blood was collected in K2EDTA tubes by collaborating institutions according to the institutions' own protocols. Collaborator samples were shipped for TCRbeta analysis as frozen whole blood, isolated PBMCs, or DNA extracted from either sample type. Looking up the germline V gene yields CDR1 SGHDT and CDR2 YYEEEE. The CDR3 starts with the cysteine, ends with the phenylalanine, and has 18 residues. Kept here is only the CDR3 DNA, which spans 54 bases and is read in frame from base 1. From V the trimming removes 3 bases and from J it removes 8 bases, while the gene matches leave 15 bases of the junction unaccounted for. Note on this clone: It lacks a known antigen. Per-base qualities were not stored, and no clone one base away is much larger.

TCRbeta CDR3 regions were amplified from genomic DNA by means of the immunoSEQ Assay, a bias-controlled multiplex PCR. Per the source publication's procedure: The number of nucleated cells in each sample was estimated by amplification of reference gene primers within the assay. Sequence reads were collapsed and filtered to measure the absolute abundance of every unique TCRbeta CDR3 rearrangement. For each sample, productive Simpson clonality was calculated by taking the square root of Simpson's diversity index across productive rearrangements. TCRdb carries this immuneACCESS record with in-frame sequences only. Its versions omit some clonotypes, under half of them owing to an unresolved V gene in the studies checked, with the rest unexplained. Clonal size and the V and J genes are those of that table, whereas D and trimming came from the DNA. The sample table lists under 350,000 clones, around 89% of them with a count of one. Approximately 4.2% of the sample belongs to the ten largest clones.

This sequence originates from a man aged 35-49 years with acute or convalescent COVID-19. Input material: peripheral blood. The chain was built from TRBV5-6 and TRBJ1-6; 9 middle bases align to TRBD1. The nucleotide sequence is given as TGTGCCAGCAGCTATGGGGTATCTGCCGGGACAGGGTATTCACCCCTCCACTTT. Translated, this gives CASSYGVSAGTGYSPLHF.